This T cell receptor beta chain originates from a study of vaccination and CD4 T cells after COVID-19. Study in general: Six male and four female convalescents took part, two of them Hispanic.

The treatment denotes: roughly ten-day PBMC culture with coronavirus spike peptide pools or control peptides (ViraFEST assay). Sequence data for DNA of cultured CD4+ T cells were generated by the Oncomine TCR Beta short-read assay. The template was genomic DNA from cultured CD4+ T cells. TCRdb used MiXCR to reprocess the PCR reads, holding one entry per CDR3 protein. In the table there are around 15,000 distinct CDR3 sequences, over 55% of which are singletons. A word on this clonotype: What it binds is not known.

The sequence was collected from a human donor who had recovered from COVID-19. Sequenced: CD4+ T cells from blood, cultured in vitro.

The CDR3 here is CASHGDRGTGELFF. The CDR3 coding sequence is TGTGCCAGCCATGGGGACAGGGGAACCGGGGAGCTGTTTTTT. The genes are TRBV12-3 or TRBV12-4 and TRBJ2-2; 10 bases are shared with TRBD1. CDR3 size: 14 residues. The V gene end was trimmed by 8 bases and the J gene end by 5 bases; junction bases not matched to a gene: 5.